The sequence of this T cell receptor beta chain was determined in a study of chemoradiotherapy in HPV16-positive cancers. The study's findings and limits: During treatment, candidate HPV-specific clones and E7-related motifs expanded in tumor. In HPV16-positive patients, HPV-responsive T-cell expansion tracked better recurrence-free survival.

TCRdb's table, derived via immunoSEQ multiplex PCR, lists solely in-frame clones and lacks some. The data contain just under 2,500 clones, approximately 82% of them singletons. CDR3 size: 16 residues. Germline CDR1 and CDR2: LNHDA and SQIVND (reference sequence). V dropped 1 base and J dropped 7 bases, with 14 bases sitting between them. As for this clone: Its antigen is not identified.

The receptor was derived from a human donor with HPV-associated anogenital cancer. The source material was tumor tissue, sampled from a patient who underwent chemoradiotherapy. The chain recombines TRBV19 with TRBJ1-6, with D perhaps matching TRBD1 (5 bases). This chain's CDR3 is CASSIVGGRQNSPLHF. DNA of the CDR3: TGTGCCAGTAGTATAGTTGGAGGCCGACAGAATTCACCCCTCCACTTT.